This is a list of T cell receptor beta chains from one sample in a study of graft-versus-host responses after intestinal transplantation. The antigens of these receptors remain unknown. Repertoires were generated with immunoSEQ multiplex PCR, while TCRdb's copy carries only in-frame clones and drops some. Found here are 85,000 to 100,000 clones, around 90% of them singletons; the top ten hold less than 0.08%. The sequencing used unstimulated CD8+ T cells sorted from spleen or lymph node cells, collected before transplant. These TCRs come from a human donor who was the organ donor for an intestinal transplant. CDR3s include the opening cysteine and the closing phenylalanine or tryptophan. Each record gives: clone size, D gene, V gene, J gene, CDR3 protein, CDR3 DNA. A D gene is named only where the DNA matches it firmly. Size is stated for part of the rows, as once, few or many counts, or as a class when the clone is expanded.

.	.	TRBV13	TRBJ2-7	CASSLFAGLDYEQYF	TGTGCCAGCAGCTTATTTGCCGGACTCGACTACGAGCAGTACTTC
.	.	TRBV5-1	TRBJ1-1	CASSPTANTEAFF	TGCGCCAGCAGCCCGACAGCGAACACTGAAGCTTTCTTT
.	.	TRBV6-1	TRBJ2-7	CASIGGVEQYF	TGTGCCAGCATCGGAGGGGTCGAGCAGTACTTC
once	TRBD2	TRBV28	TRBJ2-5	CASSQPISGRTLYF	TGTGCCAGCAGCCAACCTATTAGCGGGAGGACACTTTACTTC
.	TRBD1	TRBV13	TRBJ2-1	CASRPTTGANNEQFF	TGTGCCAGCAGACCCACGACAGGGGCGAACAATGAGCAGTTCTTC
.	.	TRBV4-1	TRBJ1-1	CASSRTGGTASTEAFF	TGCGCCAGCAGCCGCACGGGTGGTACGGCTTCCACTGAAGCTTTCTTT
once	.	TRBV25-1	TRBJ1-1	CASSEESRIPLEAFF	TGTGCCAGCAGTGAGGAGTCTAGGATCCCACTGGAAGCTTTCTTT
.	TRBD2	TRBV27	TRBJ2-3	CASSLSGGPQGTQYF	TGTGCCAGCAGTTTATCGGGAGGGCCTCAGGGTACGCAGTATTTT
once	.	TRBV5-1	TRBJ1-2	CASSVLTAGFYGYTF	TGCGCCAGCAGCGTGCTTACGGCAGGCTTTTATGGCTACACCTTC
.	TRBD2	TRBV2	TRBJ2-7	CASSGLARWGEQYF	TGTGCCAGCAGTGGACTAGCGCGATGGGGTGAGCAGTACTTC
few	TRBD2	TRBV5-6	TRBJ2-7	CASPGLADYEQYF	TGTGCCAGCCCGGGACTAGCGGATTACGAGCAGTACTTC
.	.	TRBV5-4	TRBJ2-5	CASSFRFGGPDQETQYF	TGTGCCAGCAGCTTTCGTTTCGGGGGGCCGGACCAAGAGACCCAGTACTTC
.	.	TRBV29-1	TRBJ2-2	CSVVARRGELFF	TGCAGCGTTGTCGCGAGGCGCGGGGAGCTGTTTTTT
.	.	TRBV29-1	TRBJ2-7	CSVEESGNYEQYF	TGCAGCGTTGAAGAATCAGGAAACTACGAGCAGTACTTC
.	TRBD2	TRBV7-3	TRBJ2-1	CASSLWGVGEAPGLAGDQFF	TGTGCCAGCAGCTTATGGGGTGTGGGGGAAGCACCGGGACTAGCGGGGGACCAGTTCTTC
.	.	TRBV14	TRBJ1-4	CASSQAGFLREKLFF	TGTGCCAGCAGCCAAGCAGGGTTCTTACGGGAAAAACTGTTTTTT
.	TRBD2	TRBV7-6	TRBJ2-5	CASSFTSGGAETQYF	TGTGCCAGCAGCTTCACTAGCGGGGGGGCGGAGACCCAGTACTTC
.	.	TRBV14	TRBJ2-7	CASSLIGGAQYF	TGTGCCAGCAGCCTGATCGGAGGAGCGCAGTACTTC
once	.	TRBV30	TRBJ2-2	CAWTQGNTGELFF	TGTGCCTGGACCCAGGGGAACACCGGGGAGCTGTTTTTT
.	.	TRBV2	TRBJ1-1	CASSEGGSPRGDTEAFF	TGTGCCAGCAGTGAAGGGGGGTCCCCTCGCGGGGACACTGAAGCTTTCTTT
.	TRBD1	TRBV6-1	TRBJ2-5	CASSEGVKQGAETQYF	TGTGCCAGCAGTGAAGGTGTAAAACAGGGGGCAGAGACCCAGTACTTC
.	.	TRBV6-1	TRBJ2-1	CASTVRREQFF	TGTGCCAGCACTGTTCGCCGGGAGCAGTTCTTC
.	.	TRBV7-9	TRBJ2-7	CASSLVPYEQYF	TGTGCCAGCAGCTTAGTTCCGTACGAGCAGTACTTC
.	TRBD2	TRBV28	TRBJ2-3	CASSDLGTSGTDTQYF	TGTGCCAGCAGCGACTTAGGGACTAGTGGGACAGATACGCAGTATTTT
.	.	TRBV4-2	TRBJ2-3	CASSQVPNPTDTQYF	TGTGCCAGCAGCCAAGTCCCAAATCCCACAGATACGCAGTATTTT
.	TRBD1	TRBV28	TRBJ2-7	CASRTGTGSYEQYF	TGTGCCAGCAGGACCGGGACAGGGTCCTACGAGCAGTACTTC
.	.	TRBV21-1	TRBJ2-4	CASSKDRAGIRYIQYF	TGTGCCAGCAGCAAAGATCGGGCAGGGATAAGATACATTCAGTACTTC
.	TRBD2	TRBV2	TRBJ2-3	CASNRTSITDTQYF	TGTGCCAGCAACCGGACTAGTATCACAGATACGCAGTATTTT
.	.	TRBV11-3	TRBJ2-1	CASSVAGEQFF	TGTGCCAGCAGCGTCGCAGGAGAGCAGTTCTTC
.	.	TRBV9	TRBJ1-1	CDGVGAAFF	TGTGATGGAGTGGGAGCAGCTTTCTTT
.	.	TRBV10-2	TRBJ2-1	CASSDWLALDNEQFF	TGCGCCAGCAGTGATTGGCTAGCCTTAGACAATGAGCAGTTCTTC
.	TRBD1	TRBV27	TRBJ2-7	CASSLSMGTGTYEQYF	TGTGCCAGCAGTTTATCGATGGGGACAGGGACCTACGAGCAGTACTTC
.	.	TRBV10-1	TRBJ1-2	CASGDGVFWTF	TGCGCCAGCGGAGACGGCGTGTTCTGGACCTTC
.	TRBD2	TRBV9	TRBJ2-3	CASSPRTSGRYTDTQYF	TGTGCCAGCAGCCCACGGACTAGCGGACGATACACAGATACGCAGTATTTT
.	TRBD1	TRBV7-9	TRBJ1-2	CASSLGQGVFYGYTF	TGTGCCAGCAGCTTGGGACAGGGGGTCTTCTATGGCTACACCTTC
.	TRBD1	TRBV9	TRBJ1-2	CASSEDRGYGYTF	TGTGCCAGCAGCGAGGACAGGGGGTATGGCTACACCTTC
.	TRBD1	TRBV9	TRBJ2-5	CASSVQGAQETQYF	TGTGCCAGCAGCGTCCAGGGGGCCCAAGAGACCCAGTACTTC
.	.	TRBV15	TRBJ1-2	CATSRDRQRGGYTF	TGTGCCACCAGCAGAGATCGACAGCGGGGTGGCTACACCTTC
.	TRBD1	TRBV7-3	TRBJ1-2	CASSLTGQGPSTF	TGTGCCAGCAGCTTAACGGGACAGGGGCCCTCCACCTTC
.	.	TRBV5-5	TRBJ1-4	CASSLWGNRVGEKLFF	TGTGCCAGCAGCTTGTGGGGAAACAGGGTGGGGGAAAAACTGTTTTTT
once	TRBD2	TRBV19	TRBJ2-5	CASSGASGVGETQYF	TGTGCCAGTAGTGGGGCTAGCGGGGTCGGAGAGACCCAGTACTTC
once	.	TRBV9	TRBJ2-1	CASRAPPRVYNEQFF	TGTGCCAGCAGAGCCCCCCCGAGGGTCTACAATGAGCAGTTCTTC
.	TRBD2	TRBV4-1	TRBJ2-7	CASSLLSSGRSTYEQYF	TGCGCCAGCAGCCTCTTGTCTAGCGGGAGATCAACGTACGAGCAGTACTTC
.	TRBD2	TRBV4-1	TRBJ2-1	CASSQVYAGGSPSNEQFF	TGCGCCAGCAGCCAAGTTTACGCGGGGGGAAGCCCCAGCAATGAGCAGTTCTTC
.	.	TRBV27	TRBJ2-7	CASSPMGQTYEQYF	TGTGCCAGCAGTCCCATGGGACAAACTTACGAGCAGTACTTC
.	TRBD2	TRBV7-9	TRBJ2-1	CASSLSDQRGYEQFF	TGTGCCAGCAGCTTATCAGACCAGCGGGGGTATGAGCAGTTCTTC
once	TRBD1	TRBV5-1	TRBJ1-2	CASSLGQGEDGYTF	TGCGCCAGCAGCTTGGGGCAGGGGGAGGATGGCTACACCTTC
few	.	TRBV5-1	TRBJ2-7	CASSLAYDEQYF	TGCGCCAGCAGCTTGGCCTACGACGAGCAGTACTTC
.	TRBD1	TRBV9	TRBJ1-1	CASSPYTAPGGSEAFF	TGTGCCAGCAGCCCATACACGGCCCCAGGGGGCTCTGAAGCTTTCTTT
.	TRBD1	TRBV5-6	TRBJ1-3	CASSAGTVSSGNTIYF	TGTGCCAGCAGCGCCGGGACAGTGAGCTCTGGAAACACCATATATTTT
.	TRBD2	TRBV11-2	TRBJ2-5	CASSSETGLAGGYQETQYF	TGTGCCAGCAGCTCCGAAACGGGACTAGCGGGGGGGTACCAAGAGACCCAGTACTTC
few	.	TRBV4-1	TRBJ1-2	CASSLRGPGYGYTF	TGCGCCAGCAGCCTCAGGGGACCGGGCTATGGCTACACCTTC
.	TRBD2	TRBV7-3	TRBJ2-5	CASSLNGLEETQYF	TGTGCCAGCAGCTTAAACGGACTAGAAGAGACCCAGTACTTC
.	.	TRBV27	TRBJ2-2	CASSLLAQPVTGELFF	TGTGCCAGCAGTTTATTGGCTCAACCAGTCACCGGGGAGCTGTTTTTT
.	TRBD1	TRBV14	TRBJ2-5	CASSHWTGSETQYF	TGTGCCAGCAGCCACTGGACAGGGTCAGAGACCCAGTACTTC
.	TRBD1	TRBV13	TRBJ2-7	CASRPGGLGYEQYF	TGTGCCAGCAGACCAGGGGGCTTGGGTTACGAGCAGTACTTC
.	TRBD1	TRBV7-9	TRBJ1-1	CASTPQGDRPDEAFF	TGTGCCAGCACCCCCCAGGGGGACAGGCCCGATGAAGCTTTCTTT